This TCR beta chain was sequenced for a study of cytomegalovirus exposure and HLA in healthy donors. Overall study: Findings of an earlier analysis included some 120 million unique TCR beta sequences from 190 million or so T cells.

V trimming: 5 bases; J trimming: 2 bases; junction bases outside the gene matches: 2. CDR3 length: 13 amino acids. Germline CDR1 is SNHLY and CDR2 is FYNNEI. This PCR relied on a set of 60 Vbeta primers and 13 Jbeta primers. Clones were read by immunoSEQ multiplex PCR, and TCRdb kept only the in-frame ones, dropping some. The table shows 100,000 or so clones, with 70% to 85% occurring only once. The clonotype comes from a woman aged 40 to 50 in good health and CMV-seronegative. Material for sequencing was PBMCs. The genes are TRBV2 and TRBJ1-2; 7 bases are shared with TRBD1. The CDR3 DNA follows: TGTGCCAGCAGTCCGGGACAGAACTATGGCTACACCTTC. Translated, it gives CASSPGQNYGYTF. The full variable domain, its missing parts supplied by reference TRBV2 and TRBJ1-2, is EPEVTQTPSHQVTQMGQEVILRCVPISNHLYFYWYRQILGQKVEFLVSFYNNEISEKSEIFDDQFSVERPDGSNFTLKIRSTKLEDSAMYFCASSPGQNYGYTFGSGTRLTVV.